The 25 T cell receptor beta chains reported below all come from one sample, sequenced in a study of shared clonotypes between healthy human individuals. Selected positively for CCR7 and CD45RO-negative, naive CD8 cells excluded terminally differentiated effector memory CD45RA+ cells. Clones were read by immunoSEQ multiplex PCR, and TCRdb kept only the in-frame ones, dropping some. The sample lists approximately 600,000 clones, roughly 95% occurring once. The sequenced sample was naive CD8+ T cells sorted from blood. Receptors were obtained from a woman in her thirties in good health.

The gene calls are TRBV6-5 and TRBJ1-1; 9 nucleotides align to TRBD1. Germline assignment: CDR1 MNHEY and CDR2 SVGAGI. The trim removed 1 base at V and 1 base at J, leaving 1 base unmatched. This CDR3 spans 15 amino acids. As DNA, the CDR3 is TGTGCCAGCAGTTACTTGGGACAGGGGAACACTGAAGCTTTCTTT. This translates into CASSYLGQGNTEAFF.

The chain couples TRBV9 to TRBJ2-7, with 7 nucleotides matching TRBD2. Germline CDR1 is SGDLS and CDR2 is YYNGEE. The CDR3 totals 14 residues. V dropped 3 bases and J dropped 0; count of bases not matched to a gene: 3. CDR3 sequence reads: CASSGPSGSYEQYF. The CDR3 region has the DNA TGTGCCAGCAGCGGACCTAGCGGCTCCTACGAGCAGTACTTC.

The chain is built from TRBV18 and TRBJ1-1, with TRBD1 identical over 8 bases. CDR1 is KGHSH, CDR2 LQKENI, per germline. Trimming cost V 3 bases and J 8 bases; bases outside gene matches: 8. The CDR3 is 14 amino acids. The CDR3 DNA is TGTGCCAGCTCACCGGCGGACAGGGTGCGCGAAGCTTTCTTT. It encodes CASSPADRVREAFF. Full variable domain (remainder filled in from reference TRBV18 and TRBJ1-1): NAGVMQNPRHLVRRRGQEARLRCSPMKGHSHVYWYRQLPEEGLKFMVYLQKENIIDESGMPKERFSAEFPKEGPSILRIQQVVRGDSAAYFCASSPADRVREAFFGQGTRLTVV.

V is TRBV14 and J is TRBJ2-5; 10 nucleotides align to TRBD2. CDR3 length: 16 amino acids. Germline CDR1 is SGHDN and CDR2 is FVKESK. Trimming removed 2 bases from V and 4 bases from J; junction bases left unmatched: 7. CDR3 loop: CASSQRLAGLSETQYF. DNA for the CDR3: TGTGCCAGCAGCCAAAGACTAGCGGGTTTGTCAGAGACCCAGTACTTC.

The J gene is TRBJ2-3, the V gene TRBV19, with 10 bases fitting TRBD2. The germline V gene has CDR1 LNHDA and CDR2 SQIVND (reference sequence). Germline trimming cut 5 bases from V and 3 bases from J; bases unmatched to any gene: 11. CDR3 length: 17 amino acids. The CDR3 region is CASSQRTSGFITDTQYF. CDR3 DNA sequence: TGTGCCAGTAGTCAAAGGACTAGCGGCTTTATAACAGATACGCAGTATTTT.

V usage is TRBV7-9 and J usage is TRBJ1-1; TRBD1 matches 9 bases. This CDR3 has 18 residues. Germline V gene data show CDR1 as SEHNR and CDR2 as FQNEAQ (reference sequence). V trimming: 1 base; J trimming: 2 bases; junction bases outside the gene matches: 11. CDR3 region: CASSLGSEGTGRNTEAFF. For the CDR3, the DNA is TGTGCCAGCAGCTTAGGGAGCGAAGGGACAGGGAGAAACACTGAAGCTTTCTTT.

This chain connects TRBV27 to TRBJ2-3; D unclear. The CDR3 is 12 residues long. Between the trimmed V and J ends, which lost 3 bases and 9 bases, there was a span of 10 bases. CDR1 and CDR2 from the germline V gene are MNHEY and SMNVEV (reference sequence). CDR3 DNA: TGTGCCAGCAGTTTCGAAGATGGGACGCAGTATTTT. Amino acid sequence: CASSFEDGTQYF.

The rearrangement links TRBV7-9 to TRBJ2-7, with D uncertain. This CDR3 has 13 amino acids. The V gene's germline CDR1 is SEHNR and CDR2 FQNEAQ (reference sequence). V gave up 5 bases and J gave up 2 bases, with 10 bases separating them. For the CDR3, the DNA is TGTGCCAGCAGCCTATATCAAGCCTACGAGCAGTACTTC. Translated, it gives CASSLYQAYEQYF.

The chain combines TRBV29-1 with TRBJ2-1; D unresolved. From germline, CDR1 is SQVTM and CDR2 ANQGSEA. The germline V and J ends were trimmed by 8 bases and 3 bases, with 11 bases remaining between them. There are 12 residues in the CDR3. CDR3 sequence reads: CSLSTDYNEQFF. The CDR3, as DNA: TGCAGCTTATCGACGGACTACAATGAGCAGTTCTTC.

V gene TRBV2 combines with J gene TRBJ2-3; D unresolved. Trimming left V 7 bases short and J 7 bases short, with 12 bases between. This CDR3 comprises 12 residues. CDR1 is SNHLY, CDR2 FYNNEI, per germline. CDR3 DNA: TGTGCCAGCACCGAGGATGGGTATACGCAGTATTTT. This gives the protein CASTEDGYTQYF.

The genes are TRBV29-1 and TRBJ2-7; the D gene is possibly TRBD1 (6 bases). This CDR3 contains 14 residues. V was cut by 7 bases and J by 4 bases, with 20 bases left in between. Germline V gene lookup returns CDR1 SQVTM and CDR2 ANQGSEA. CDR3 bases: TGCAGCGCAGAAGCAGGGGTTGAAGGGTACGAGCAGTACTTC. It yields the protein CSAEAGVEGYEQYF.

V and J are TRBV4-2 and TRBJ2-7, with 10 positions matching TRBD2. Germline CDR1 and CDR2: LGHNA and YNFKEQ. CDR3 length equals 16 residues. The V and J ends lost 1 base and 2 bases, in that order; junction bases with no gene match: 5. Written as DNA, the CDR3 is TGTGCCAGCAGCCAAGTCAGGACTAGCGGACCCTACGAGCAGTACTTC. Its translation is CASSQVRTSGPYEQYF.

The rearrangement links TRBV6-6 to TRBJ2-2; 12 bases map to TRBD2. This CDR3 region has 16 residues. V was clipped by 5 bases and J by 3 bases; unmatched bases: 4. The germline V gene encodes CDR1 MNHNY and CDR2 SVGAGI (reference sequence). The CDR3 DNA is TGTGCCAGCAGTCCACTAGCGGGAGGAGACACCGGGGAGCTGTTTTTT. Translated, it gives CASSPLAGGDTGELFF.

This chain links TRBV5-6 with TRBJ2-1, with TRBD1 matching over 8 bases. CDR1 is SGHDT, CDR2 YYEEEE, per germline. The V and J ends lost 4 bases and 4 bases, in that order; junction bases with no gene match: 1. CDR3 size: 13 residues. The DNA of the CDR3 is TGTGCCAGCAGCCGACAGGGGTACAATGAGCAGTTCTTC. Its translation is CASSRQGYNEQFF.

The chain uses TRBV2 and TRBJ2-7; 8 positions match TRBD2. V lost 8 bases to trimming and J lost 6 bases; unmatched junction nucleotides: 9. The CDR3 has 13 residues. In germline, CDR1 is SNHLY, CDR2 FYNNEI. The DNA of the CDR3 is TGTGCCAGCGCCCCGGGACTAGATCTCGAGCAGTACTTC. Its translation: CASAPGLDLEQYF. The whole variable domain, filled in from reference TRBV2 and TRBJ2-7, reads EPEVTQTPSHQVTQMGQEVILRCVPISNHLYFYWYRQILGQKVEFLVSFYNNEISEKSEIFDDQFSVERPDGSNFTLKIRSTKLEDSAMYFCASAPGLDLEQYFGPGTRLTVT.

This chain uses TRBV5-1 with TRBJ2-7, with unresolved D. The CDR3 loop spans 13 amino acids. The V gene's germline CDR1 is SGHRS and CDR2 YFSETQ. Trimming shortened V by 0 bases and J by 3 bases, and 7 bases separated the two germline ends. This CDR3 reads CASSLGPYYEQYF. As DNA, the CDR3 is TGCGCCAGCAGCTTGGGGCCCTACTACGAGCAGTACTTC.

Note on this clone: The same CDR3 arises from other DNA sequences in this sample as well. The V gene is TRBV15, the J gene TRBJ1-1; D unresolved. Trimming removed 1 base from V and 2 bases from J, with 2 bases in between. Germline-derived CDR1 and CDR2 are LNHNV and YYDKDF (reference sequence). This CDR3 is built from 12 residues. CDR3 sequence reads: CATSRGNTEAFF. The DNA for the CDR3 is TGTGCCACCAGCAGAGGAAACACTGAAGCTTTCTTT.

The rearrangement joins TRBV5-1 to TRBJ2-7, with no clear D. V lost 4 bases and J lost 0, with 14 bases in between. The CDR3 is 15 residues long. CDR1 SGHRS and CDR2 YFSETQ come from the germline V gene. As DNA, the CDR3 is TGCGCCAGCAGCCCAGAGAGCCACCGCTCCTACGAGCAGTACTTC. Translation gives CASSPESHRSYEQYF.

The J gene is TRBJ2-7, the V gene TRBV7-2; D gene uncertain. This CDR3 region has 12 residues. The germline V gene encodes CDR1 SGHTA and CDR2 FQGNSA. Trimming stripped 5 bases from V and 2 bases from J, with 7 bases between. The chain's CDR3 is CASSQNPYEQYF. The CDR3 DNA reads TGTGCCAGCAGCCAAAATCCCTACGAGCAGTACTTC.

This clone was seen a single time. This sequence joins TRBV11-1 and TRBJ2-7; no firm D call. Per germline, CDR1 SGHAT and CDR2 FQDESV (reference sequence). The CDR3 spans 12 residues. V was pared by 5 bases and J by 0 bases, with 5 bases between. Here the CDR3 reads CASSLSSYEQYF. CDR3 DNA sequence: TGTGCCAGCAGCCTCAGCTCCTACGAGCAGTACTTC. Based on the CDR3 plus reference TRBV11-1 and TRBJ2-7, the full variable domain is EAEVAQSPRYKITEKSQAVAFWCDPISGHATLYWYRQILGQGPELLVQFQDESVVDDSQLPKDRFSAERLKGVDSTLKIQPAELGDSAMYLCASSLSSYEQYFGPGTRLTVT.

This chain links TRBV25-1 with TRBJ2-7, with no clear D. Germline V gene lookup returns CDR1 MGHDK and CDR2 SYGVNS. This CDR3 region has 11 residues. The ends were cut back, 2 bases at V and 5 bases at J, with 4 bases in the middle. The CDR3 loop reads CASSETNEQYF. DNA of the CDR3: TGTGCCAGCAGTGAAACCAACGAGCAGTACTTC.

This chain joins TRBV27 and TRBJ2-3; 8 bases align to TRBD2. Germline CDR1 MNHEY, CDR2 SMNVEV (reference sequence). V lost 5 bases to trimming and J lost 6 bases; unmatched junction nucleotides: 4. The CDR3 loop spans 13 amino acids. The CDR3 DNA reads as TGTGCCAGCAGTGAGGGACTAGACGATACGCAGTATTTT. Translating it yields CASSEGLDDTQYF.

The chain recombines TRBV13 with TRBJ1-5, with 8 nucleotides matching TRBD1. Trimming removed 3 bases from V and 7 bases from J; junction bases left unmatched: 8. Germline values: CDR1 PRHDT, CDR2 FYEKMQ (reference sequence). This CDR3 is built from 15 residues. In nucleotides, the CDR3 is TGTGCCAGCAGCTTCTCGTCGACAGGGGACCAGCCCCAGCATTTT. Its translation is CASSFSSTGDQPQHF.

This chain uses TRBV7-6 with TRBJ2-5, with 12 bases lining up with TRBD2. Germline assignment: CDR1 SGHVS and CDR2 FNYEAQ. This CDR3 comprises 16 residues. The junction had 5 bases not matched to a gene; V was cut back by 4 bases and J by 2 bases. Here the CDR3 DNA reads TGTGCCAGCAGCTCCTCCGGACTAGCGGGACAAGAGACCCAGTACTTC. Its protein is CASSSSGLAGQETQYF.

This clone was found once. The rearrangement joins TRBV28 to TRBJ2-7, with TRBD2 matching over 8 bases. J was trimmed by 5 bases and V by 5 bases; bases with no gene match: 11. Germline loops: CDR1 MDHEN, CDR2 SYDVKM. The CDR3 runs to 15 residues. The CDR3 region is CASSPTAGGRDEQYF. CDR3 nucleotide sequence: TGTGCCAGCAGTCCCACCGCGGGGGGCCGCGACGAGCAGTACTTC.